Sequencing of this T cell receptor (beta chain) was carried out in a study of T cells in Graves' hyperthyroidism and ophthalmopathy. CDR1 is SGHAT and CDR2 is FQNNGV in the germline V gene. This CDR3 region has 17 residues. V lost 1 base, J lost 2 bases, and 15 bases lay in between. Amplified TCR beta CDR3 regions derived from RNA transcripts. First-round RT-PCR of the TCR CDR3 relied on the HTBI primer set. In TCRdb, the multiplex PCR reads were re-called with MiXCR into one record per CDR3 protein. Among some 510,000 distinct CDR3 sequences, under 25% were seen once, and the ten largest hold approximately 25%. Concerning this clonotype itself: The antigen remains undetermined.

Overall study results and limits: Blood also held most thyroid clonotypes expanded beyond 0.001.

This sequence originates from a man aged 18-30 years with Graves' hyperthyroidism. The V and J genes are TRBV11-2 and TRBJ1-3; D gene uncertain. The sample was blood. CDR3 sequence: CASSLGRASEAGNTIYF. The CDR3 DNA reads TGTGCCAGCAGCTTAGGGAGGGCCTCTGAGGCTGGAAACACCATATATTTT.